A single TCR beta chain is shown here with its context. Antigen unknown. This sample was taken from a study of graft-versus-host responses after intestinal transplantation. Study-level background: Multivisceral, liver-intestinal, or isolated intestinal grafts were transplanted into recipients. Every one of the recipients received anti-thymocyte globulin induction and afterwards took tacrolimus and steroids for approximately 3 years. Study-wide results and caveats: Elevated graft-versus-host to host-versus-graft clonal ratios in allografts were recorded for patients with graft-donor T cell macrochimerism. Among recipient marrow samples, GvH clones were found; some appeared first in ileum or blood.

This table comes from immunoSEQ multiplex PCR, and its TCRdb copy is limited to in-frame clones, with some not included. The sample carries about 23,000 clones, around three quarters recorded once. Intraepithelial plus lamina propria lymphocytes were released by processing graft tissue. There are 16 residues in the CDR3. Germline V gene lookup returns CDR1 SGHTS and CDR2 YDEGEE. Trimming at V came to 0 bases and at J to 3 bases, leaving 9 bases not matched to a gene. The specimen comprised ileum tissue, sampled 12 days after intestinal transplant. This receptor was identified in a human patient who received an intestinal transplant, so some T cells may come from the graft donor. J is TRBJ2-7 and V is TRBV5-8; TRBD2 aligns across 7 bases. In DNA, the CDR3 is TGTGCCAGCAGCTTGGCATCGGGGGGATCTCTCTACGAGCAGTACTTC. Residues: CASSLASGGSLYEQYF. Full variable domain (missing parts from reference TRBV5-8 and TRBJ2-7): EAGVTQSPTHLIKTRGQQATLRCSPISGHTSVYWYQQALGLGLQFLLWYDEGEERNRGNFPPRFSGRQFPNYSSELNVNALELEDSALYLCASSLASGGSLYEQYFGPGTRLTVT.